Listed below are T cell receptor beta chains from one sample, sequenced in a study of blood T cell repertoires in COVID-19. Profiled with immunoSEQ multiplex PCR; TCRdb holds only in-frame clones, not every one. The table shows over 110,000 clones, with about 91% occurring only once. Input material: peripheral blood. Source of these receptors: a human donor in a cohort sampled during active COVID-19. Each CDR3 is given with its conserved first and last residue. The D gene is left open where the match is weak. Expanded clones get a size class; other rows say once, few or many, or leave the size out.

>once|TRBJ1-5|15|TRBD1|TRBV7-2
TGTGCCAGCAGCATCCGACAGGGAGAGTTGCAGCCCCAGCATTTT
CASSIRQGELQPQHF
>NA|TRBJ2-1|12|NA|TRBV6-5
TGTGCCAGCAGTTATTTCGGGTATGAGCAGTTCTTC
CASSYFGYEQFF
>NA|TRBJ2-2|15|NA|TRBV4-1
TGCGCCAGCAGCCAAGATCGTGGGGGGACCGGGGAGCTGTTTTTT
CASSQDRGGTGELFF
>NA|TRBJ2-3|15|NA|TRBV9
TGTGCCAGCAGCGTAGTTCCCATTCCCACAGATACGCAGTATTTT
CASSVVPIPTDTQYF
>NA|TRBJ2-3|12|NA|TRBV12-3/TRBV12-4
TGTGCCAGCAGTTTATGGGCGGGAACGCAGTATTTT
CASSLWAGTQYF
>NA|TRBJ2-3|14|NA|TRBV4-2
TGTGCCAGCAGCCAAAGGACTAGCACAGATACGCAGTATTTT
CASSQRTSTDTQYF
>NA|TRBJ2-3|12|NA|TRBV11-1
TGTGCCAGCAGCTTGGACGGGGTTTCGCAGTATTTT
CASSLDGVSQYF
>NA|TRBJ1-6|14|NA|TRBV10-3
TGTGCCATCGCTGCGGCGCAAGATAATTCACCCCTCCACTTT
CAIAAAQDNSPLHF
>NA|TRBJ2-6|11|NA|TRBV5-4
TGTGCCAGCAGCTTGTCGGGCGTCCTGACTTTC
CASSLSGVLTF
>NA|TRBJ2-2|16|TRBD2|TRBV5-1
TGCGCCAGCAGCTTGGATGGTAGCGGGGCCACCGGGGAGCTGTTTTTT
CASSLDGSGATGELFF
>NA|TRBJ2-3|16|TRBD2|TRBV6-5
TGTGCCAGCAGTTACTCGCCTAGCGGGGGCACAGATACGCAGTATTTT
CASSYSPSGGTDTQYF
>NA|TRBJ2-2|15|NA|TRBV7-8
TGTGCCAGCAGCTCACAGGGTCCCAACACCGGGGAGCTGTTTTTT
CASSSQGPNTGELFF
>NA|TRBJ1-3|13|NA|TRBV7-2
TGTGCCAGCAGACATACAACAAGAAACACCATATATTTT
CASRHTTRNTIYF
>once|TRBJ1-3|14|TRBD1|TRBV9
TGTGCCAGCAGCGCCCAGGGGGCTGGAAACACCATATATTTT
CASSAQGAGNTIYF
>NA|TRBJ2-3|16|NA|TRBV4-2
TGTGCCAGCAGCCAAGATAGGGGGTTGGGCACAGATACGCAGTATTTT
CASSQDRGLGTDTQYF
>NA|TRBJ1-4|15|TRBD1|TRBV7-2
TGTGCCAGCAGCTTAGGAGGGACAGGGTATGAAAAACTGTTTTTT
CASSLGGTGYEKLFF
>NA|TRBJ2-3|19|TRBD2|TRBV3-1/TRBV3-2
TGTGCCAGCAGCCAAGAAGGACTTGGACTAGCGGTAGTCACAGATACGCAGTATTTT
CASSQEGLGLAVVTDTQYF
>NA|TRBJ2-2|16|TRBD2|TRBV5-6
TGTGCCAGCAGCTCACAACTAGCGGGGTTAGCCGGGGAGCTGTTTTTT
CASSSQLAGLAGELFF
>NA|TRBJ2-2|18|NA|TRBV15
TGTGCCACCAGCAGAGATTTCTGGCAGGCCACGAACACCGGGGAGCTGTTTTTT
CATSRDFWQATNTGELFF
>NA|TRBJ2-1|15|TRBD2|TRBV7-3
TGTGCCAGCAGCTTTGGACTAGCGGCCTACAATGAGCAGTTCTTC
CASSFGLAAYNEQFF
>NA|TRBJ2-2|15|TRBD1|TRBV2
TGTGCCAGCAGCCTTCGGACAGGGGGAACCGGGGAGCTGTTTTTT
CASSLRTGGTGELFF
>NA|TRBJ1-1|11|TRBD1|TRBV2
TGTGCCCGTCAGGGGGCTTATGAAGCTTTCTTT
CARQGAYEAFF
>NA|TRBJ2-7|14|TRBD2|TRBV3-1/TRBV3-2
TGTGCCAGCAGCCTACTAGCGGGGGGGCGTGAGCAGTACTTC
CASSLLAGGREQYF
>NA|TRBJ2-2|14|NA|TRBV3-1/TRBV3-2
TGTGCCAGCAGTTTGAGGGTGCGGCCCGGGGAGCTGTTTTTT
CASSLRVRPGELFF
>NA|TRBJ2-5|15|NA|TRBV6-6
TGTGCCAGCAGTCCCCATTTGACTGAGCCGGAGACCCAGTACTTC
CASSPHLTEPETQYF
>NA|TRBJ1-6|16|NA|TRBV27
TGTGCCAGCACCAAAGGGTGGGGGGGAAGCAATTCACCCCTCCACTTT
CASTKGWGGSNSPLHF
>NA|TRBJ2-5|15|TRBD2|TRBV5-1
TGCGCCAGCAGCCCAGCGGGGGGGCCTTGGGAGACCCAGTACTTC
CASSPAGGPWETQYF
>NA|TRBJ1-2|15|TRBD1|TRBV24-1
TGTGCCACCAGTGATTATCCGGGACAGGGGGATGGCTACACCTTC
CATSDYPGQGDGYTF
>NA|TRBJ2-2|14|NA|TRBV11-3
TGTGCCAGCAGACTCCGGGATAACACCGGGGAGCTGTTTTTT
CASRLRDNTGELFF
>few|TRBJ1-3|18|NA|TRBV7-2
TGTGCCAGCAGCTTAGGGGATATTGGACAGACCTCTGGAAACACCATATATTTT
CASSLGDIGQTSGNTIYF
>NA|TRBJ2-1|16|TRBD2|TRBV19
TGTGCCAGTACCCCGTTCGGGACTAGCGGCTACAATGAGCAGTTCTTC
CASTPFGTSGYNEQFF
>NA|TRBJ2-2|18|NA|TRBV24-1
TGTGCCACCAGTGACCATGAGGTTATTCGCCTTAACACCGGGGAGCTGTTTTTT
CATSDHEVIRLNTGELFF